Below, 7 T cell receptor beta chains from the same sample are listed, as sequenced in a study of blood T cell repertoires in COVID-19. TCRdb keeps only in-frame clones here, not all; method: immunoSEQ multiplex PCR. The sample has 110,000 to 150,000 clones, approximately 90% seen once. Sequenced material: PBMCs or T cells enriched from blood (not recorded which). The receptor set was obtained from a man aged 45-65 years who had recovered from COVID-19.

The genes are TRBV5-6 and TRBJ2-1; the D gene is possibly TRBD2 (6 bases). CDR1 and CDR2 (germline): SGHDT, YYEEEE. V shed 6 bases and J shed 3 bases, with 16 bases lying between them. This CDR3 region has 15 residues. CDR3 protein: CASTPGVYDYNEQFF. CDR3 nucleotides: TGTGCCAGCACCCCGGGGGTGTACGACTACAATGAGCAGTTCTTC. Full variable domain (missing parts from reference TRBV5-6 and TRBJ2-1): DAGVTQSPTHLIKTRGQQVTLRCSPKSGHDTVSWYQQALGQGPQFIFQYYEEEERQRGNFPDRFSGHQFPNYSSELNVNALLLGDSALYLCASTPGVYDYNEQFFGPGTRLTVL.

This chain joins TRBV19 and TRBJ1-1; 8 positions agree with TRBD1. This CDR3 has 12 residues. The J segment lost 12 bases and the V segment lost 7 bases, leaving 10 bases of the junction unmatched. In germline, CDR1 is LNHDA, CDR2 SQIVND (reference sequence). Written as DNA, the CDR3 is TGTGCCAGTATGGTCGGAGACAGGGGATCTTTCTTT. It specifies CASMVGDRGSFF.

For the CDR3, the DNA is TGTGCCAGCAGTTTATGGGGACTAGCGTCCAGCACAGATACGCAGTATTTT. It yields the protein CASSLWGLASSTDTQYF. The rearrangement uses TRBV28 and TRBJ2-3; TRBD2 matches 10 bases. The V gene end was trimmed by 0 bases and the J gene end by 0 bases; junction bases not matched to a gene: 3. Germline V CDR1 and CDR2: MDHEN, SYDVKM. This CDR3 contains 17 residues.

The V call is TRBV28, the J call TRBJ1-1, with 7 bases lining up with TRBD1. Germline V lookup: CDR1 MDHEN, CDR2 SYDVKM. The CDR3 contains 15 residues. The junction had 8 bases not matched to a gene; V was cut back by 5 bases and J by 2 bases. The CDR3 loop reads CASSRGGQPNTEAFF. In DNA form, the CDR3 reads TGTGCCAGCAGTCGTGGGGGACAGCCAAACACTGAAGCTTTCTTT.

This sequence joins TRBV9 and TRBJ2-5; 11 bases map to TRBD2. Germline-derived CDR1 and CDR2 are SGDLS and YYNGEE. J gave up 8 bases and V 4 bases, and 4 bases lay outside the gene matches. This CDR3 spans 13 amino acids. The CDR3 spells CASSPGLAATQYF. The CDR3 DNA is TGTGCCAGCAGCCCGGGACTAGCGGCAACCCAGTACTTC.

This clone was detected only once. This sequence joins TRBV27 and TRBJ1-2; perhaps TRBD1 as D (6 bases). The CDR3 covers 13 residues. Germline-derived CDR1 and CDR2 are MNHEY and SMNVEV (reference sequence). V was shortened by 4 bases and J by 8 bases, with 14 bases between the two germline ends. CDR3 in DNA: TGTGCCAGCAGTTCCCCTGGACAGCTCGGCTACACCTTC. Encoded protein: CASSSPGQLGYTF.

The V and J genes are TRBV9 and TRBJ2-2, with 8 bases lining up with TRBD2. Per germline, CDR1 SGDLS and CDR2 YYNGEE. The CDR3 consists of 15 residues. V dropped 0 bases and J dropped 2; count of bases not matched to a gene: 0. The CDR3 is CASSVGTSNTGELFF. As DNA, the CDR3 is TGTGCCAGCAGCGTAGGGACTAGCAACACCGGGGAGCTGTTTTTT.